This TCR beta chain stems from a study of T cells in Graves' hyperthyroidism and ophthalmopathy (dated by TCRdb to about 2019). About the full investigation: Peripheral blood samples were taken at the time of initial diagnosis, prior to any treatment. In six Graves' hyperthyroidism patients, the study also compared T-cell repertoires from thyroid tissue with T-cell repertoires from blood. TCR V-J signatures able to tell the groups apart were searched for in a discovery cohort of 90 to 100 patients, of whom 43 had Graves' ophthalmopathy and 55 to 65 had stable Graves' hyperthyroidism. An independent validation cohort of under 20 hyperthyroidism patients and 17 patients who later progressed to ophthalmopathy tested prospective prediction of ophthalmopathy. The paper describes TCR Vbeta CDR3 sequencing of some 130 peripheral blood samples, made up of 43 ophthalmopathy patients, 70 to 75 hyperthyroidism patients and 17 progressor patients. After sampling, hyperthyroidism patients received methimazole starting at 30 mg daily, and ophthalmopathy patients received high-dose intravenous methylprednisolone. The 85 to 100 discovery patients were divided at random into training and test sets in a 7:3 ratio. The paper as a whole reports these results and caveats: Most expanded thyroid clonotypes (frequency above 0.001) were also found in blood, which suggests that blood repertoires may mirror thyroid immune responses. Sample size was not statistically predetermined, and blinding of investigators to group allocation was not performed. Ophthalmopathy was separated from stable hyperthyroidism by a 13 V-J signature model, with 85% to 90% sensitivity and 81% to 82% specificity obtained in cross-validation and 80%/75% obtained in testing. In validation, the model predicted progression to ophthalmopathy with approximately 71% sensitivity and approximately 74% specificity, a median of 6.5 months before onset.

Note on this clonotype: There is no known antigen for this receptor. No clone much larger than this one lies a single base away; base qualities are absent.

The germline V gene provides CDR1 SGHAT and CDR2 FQNNGV. The V end loses 4 bases and the J end loses 7 bases, and a stretch of 17 bases separates them. Taken from cysteine to phenylalanine, the CDR3 has 15 residues. Only the CDR3 part of the read is kept: 45 bases, read in frame from the first base. TCR beta CDR3 regions were amplified from RNA transcripts. The first round of RT-PCR for the TCR CDR3 was performed with the HTBI primer set and the Qiagen OneStep RT-PCR kit. A second multiplex PCR round built the libraries, followed by size selection and purification. Paired-end sequencing of the libraries was performed with 100 bp reads on an Illumina HiSeq2000. The source study handled its data this way. SOAPnuke was used to process the raw data, with reads discarded if the reads contained adapters or uncalled bases, had a mean Phred below 15, or lacked an exact constant-primer or identifier match. COPE v1.2.5 was used to merge high-quality paired reads, and clonotypes were defined as unique nucleotide sequences. MiTCR v1.1 was used to align the clonotypes against IMGT TRBV, TRBD and TRBJ reference segments. Only V-J combinations with frequency above 0.0001, covering 98% to 99.2% of repertoires, were analysed. The TCS score was defined as F50 (clonal expansion) divided by E x V (chaos), with BLOSUM62-based TCRdist calculated between CDR3 peptides within each V-J. Welch's t-statistics and random forest reduced 500 to 650 V-J features to 10 to 15, which were used in a naive Bayes classifier (R e1071). TCRdb trimmed the raw reads at Q25, called clones with MiXCR and kept productive beta chains. When rows share a CDR3 protein, they turn into one entry using the most common DNA and genes. The V and J calls here are based on TCRdb, not the publication. Across this sample there are 600,000 to 900,000 distinct CDR3 sequences, with over 15% seen only once. The ten most abundant clones make up around 7.7% of the sample.

A patient counted as having stable Graves' hyperthyroidism if no progression to ophthalmopathy occurred over 18 months of follow-up. Hyperthyroidism patients were newly diagnosed, had a disease duration of under 2 months, and were aged 18 to 65 years. The study excluded patients with uncontrolled infections, other autoimmune diseases, pregnancy or lactation. Diagnoses were based on clinical symptoms, serum thyroxine and TRAb, thyroid ultrasound and orbital computed tomography. PBMCs were isolated from about 9 ml of fresh peripheral blood by Ficoll-Paque density gradient centrifugation. Total RNA was extracted using Trizol reagent, and RNA quality was assessed on an Agilent 2100 Bioanalyzer.

Sequenced material: blood. The sequence was collected from a young man with Graves' hyperthyroidism. Recombination connected TRBV11-2 to TRBJ2-1; possibly the D gene is TRBD2, per 5 matching bases. CDR3 reads: CASSSFEGALNEQFF. The DNA reads TGTGCCAGCAGCTCTTTCGAGGGCGCTTTGAATGAGCAGTTCTTC.